What follows are 28 T cell receptor beta chains derived from one specimen sequenced in a study of OX40 agonist ivuxolimab in advanced cancers. Using immunoSEQ multiplex PCR, the repertoire was profiled, and TCRdb retains in-frame clones only, with some absent. The sample records tens of thousands of clones, about 90% being singletons. Sequenced material: CD4+ or CD8+ T cells sorted from blood, taken in a trial of the OX40 agonist ivuxolimab. All receptors come from an adult with an advanced solid tumor such as melanoma, head and neck, liver or kidney cancer.

The J gene is TRBJ1-3, the V gene TRBV4-3; a weak D match, TRBD1 (5 bases). The V end was cut by 0 bases, the J end by 4 bases, with 10 bases between. The CDR3 consists of 15 residues. Germline V gives CDR1 LGHNA, CDR2 YSLEER. CDR3 loop: CASSQDSGFGNTIYF. The CDR3 DNA reads TGCGCCAGCAGCCAAGATTCAGGGTTCGGAAACACCATATATTTT.

This rearrangement joins TRBV5-1 to TRBJ2-7; the match to TRBD2 covers 11 bases. The CDR3 spans 15 residues. CDR1 and CDR2 (germline): SGHRS, YFSETQ. Unmatched junction bases numbered 10, after V lost 4 bases and J lost 7 bases. CDR3 residues: CASSQGLADLGEQYF. CDR3 sequence (DNA): TGCGCCAGCAGCCAGGGACTAGCGGATTTGGGGGAGCAGTACTTC.

The chain recombines TRBV13 with TRBJ2-5, with TRBD2 matching over 8 bases. Losses at the gene ends were 6 bases for V and 3 bases for J; bases not matched to a gene: 12. Germline values: CDR1 PRHDT, CDR2 FYEKMQ (reference sequence). The CDR3 is 16 amino acids. CDR3 region: CASSYLSGSGKETQYF. The DNA for the CDR3 is TGTGCCAGCAGTTATCTCAGCGGGAGTGGAAAAGAGACCCAGTACTTC.

This chain joins TRBV18 and TRBJ2-7; 11 bases agree with TRBD2. Germline values: CDR1 KGHSH, CDR2 LQKENI. The V segment lost 5 bases and the J segment 0 bases; nucleotides outside the gene matches: 12. This CDR3 spans 18 amino acids. CDR3 residues: CASSFAGTSGPSSYEQYF. CDR3 DNA: TGTGCCAGCTCATTCGCCGGGACTAGCGGCCCAAGCTCCTACGAGCAGTACTTC.

This rearrangement joins TRBV11-3 to TRBJ2-3, with a weak D call TRBD1 (5 bases). The CDR3 length is 14 residues. The germline gives CDR1 SGHNT, CDR2 YENEEA. V lost 5 bases and J 2 bases, leaving 11 bases between the germline ends. This CDR3 is CASSLRQNTDTQYF. CDR3 bases: TGTGCCAGCAGCCTAAGACAGAACACAGATACGCAGTATTTT.

J is TRBJ1-5 and V is TRBV27, with 8 bases fitting TRBD1. Germline lookup yields CDR1 MNHEY and CDR2 SMNVEV (reference sequence). The length of the CDR3 is 15 residues. With V trimmed by 2 bases and J by 7 bases, 7 bases remained unmatched. The CDR3 sequence: CASSLTGGMLQPQHF. DNA of the CDR3: TGTGCCAGCAGTTTAACAGGGGGAATGTTACAGCCCCAGCATTTT.

The rearrangement links TRBV9 to TRBJ2-1; 10 bases are shared with TRBD2. The CDR3 consists of 15 residues. Per germline, CDR1 SGDLS and CDR2 YYNGEE. The V segment lost 3 bases and the J segment 7 bases; nucleotides outside the gene matches: 7. The CDR3 sequence: CASSGSGRAGNEQFF. CDR3 DNA sequence: TGTGCCAGCAGCGGAAGCGGGAGGGCCGGAAATGAGCAGTTCTTC.

The chain employs TRBV11-3 and TRBJ2-5, with 11 bases identical to TRBD2. CDR3 size: 15 residues. Germline V lookup: CDR1 SGHNT, CDR2 YENEEA. V shed 3 bases, J shed 5 bases, and the junction held 5 bases outside the gene matches. CDR3 region: CASSFTSGSGETQYF. In DNA form, the CDR3 reads TGTGCCAGCAGCTTTACTAGCGGGAGTGGTGAGACCCAGTACTTC.

This clone appeared a few times. The chain combines TRBV6-5 with TRBJ1-2; D possibly corresponds to TRBD1 (5 bases). V lost 0 bases and J 8 bases, leaving 10 bases between the germline ends. The length of the CDR3 is 13 residues. Germline lookup yields CDR1 MNHEY and CDR2 SVGAGI. As DNA, the CDR3 is TGTGCCAGCAGTTACTCGGGGGGGTACGGCTACACCTTC. Translation gives CASSYSGGYGYTF.

This chain connects TRBV27 to TRBJ1-2; D not certain. Germline V lookup: CDR1 MNHEY, CDR2 SMNVEV (reference sequence). V was shortened by 4 bases and J by 4 bases, with 10 bases between the two germline ends. This CDR3 has 13 amino acids. The CDR3 spells CASSSSPTYGYTF. DNA of the CDR3: TGTGCCAGCAGTTCATCCCCGACCTATGGCTACACCTTC.

The gene calls are TRBV4-2 and TRBJ1-2; tentative D call: TRBD1 (5 bases). Trimming took 0 bases from V and 4 from J, leaving 12 bases between them. CDR1 LGHNA and CDR2 YNFKEQ come from the germline V gene. The CDR3 has 15 residues. This CDR3 is CASSQEESGTYGYTF. In DNA, the CDR3 is TGTGCCAGCAGCCAAGAAGAATCAGGGACCTATGGCTACACCTTC.

This clone appeared a single time. The chain has TRBV6-6 and TRBJ2-3, with a weak D call TRBD1 (6 bases). Germline-derived CDR1 and CDR2 are MNHNY and SVGAGI (reference sequence). This CDR3 has 16 residues. V shed 4 bases and J shed 0 bases, with 14 bases lying between them. Written as DNA, the CDR3 is TGTGCCAGCAGTTCGGGACACCATCTTAGCACAGATACGCAGTATTTT. As protein: CASSSGHHLSTDTQYF.

This sequence joins TRBV27 and TRBJ1-2; D perhaps matches TRBD1 (5 bases). Trimming left V 2 bases short and J 3 bases short, with 7 bases between. The germline CDR1 and CDR2 sequences are MNHEY and SMNVEV (reference sequence). This CDR3 contains 13 residues. The CDR3 DNA follows: TGTGCCAGCAGTTTAGGGACTCACTATGGCTACACCTTC. It codes for CASSLGTHYGYTF.

The gene calls are TRBV5-1 and TRBJ1-1; TRBD1 matches 8 bases. CDR1 SGHRS and CDR2 YFSETQ come from the germline V gene. V shed 2 bases, J shed 0 bases, and the junction held 6 bases outside the gene matches. The CDR3 has 16 residues. The CDR3 DNA sequence: TGCGCCAGCAGCTTAGCAGGGGGCCTCATGAACACTGAAGCTTTCTTT. It encodes CASSLAGGLMNTEAFF. Complete variable domain (other parts from reference TRBV5-1 and TRBJ1-1): KAGVTQTPRYLIKTRGQQVTLSCSPISGHRSVSWYQQTPGQGLQFLFEYFSETQRNKGNFPGRFSGRQFSNSRSEMNVSTLELGDSALYLCASSLAGGLMNTEAFFGQGTRLTVV.

This clone was seen only once. The chain combines TRBV4-3 with TRBJ1-5; TRBD1 is a possible D gene (5 bases). From germline, CDR1 is LGHNA and CDR2 YSLEER. The ends were cut back, 2 bases at V and 6 bases at J, with 14 bases in the middle. This CDR3 is built from 15 residues. Here the CDR3 DNA reads TGCGCCAGCAGCCAAATGCCAGGGACGGGTCAGCCCCAGCATTTT. Translated, it gives CASSQMPGTGQPQHF.

To note about this clone: Other DNA variants within this sample encode the same CDR3. The J gene is TRBJ2-1, the V gene TRBV7-3, with 11 positions matching TRBD2. J was trimmed by 6 bases and V by 2 bases; bases with no gene match: 3. Per the germline V gene, CDR1 is SGHTA and CDR2 is FQGTGA. The CDR3 has 15 amino acids. The CDR3 reads CASSLGTSGANEQFF. The CDR3 region has the DNA TGTGCCAGCAGCTTAGGGACTAGCGGAGCCAATGAGCAGTTCTTC. Filled out from reference TRBV7-3 and TRBJ2-1, the complete variable domain reads GAGVSQTPSNKVTEKGKYVELRCDPISGHTALYWYRQSLGQGPEFLIYFQGTGAADDSGLPNDRFFAVRPEGSVSTLKIQRTERGDSAVYLCASSLGTSGANEQFFGPGTRLTVL.

The rearrangement links TRBV4-3 to TRBJ1-4; 7 bases are a match to TRBD1. The CDR3 is made up of 15 amino acids. Trimming at V came to 1 base and at J to 5 bases, leaving 4 bases not matched to a gene. Germline V gene lookup returns CDR1 LGHNA and CDR2 YSLEER. The CDR3 DNA follows: TGCGCCAGCAGCCAAGCGACAGGGCCAAATGAAAAACTGTTTTTT. It codes for CASSQATGPNEKLFF.

The J gene is TRBJ1-5, the V gene TRBV28; D gene ambiguous. The CDR3 sequence is 16 residues long. In germline, CDR1 is MDHEN, CDR2 SYDVKM. V lost 8 bases to trimming and J lost 3 bases, with 20 bases between them. The CDR3 nucleotides read TGTGCCAGCTCCCTTCCCTCATCCGGGTTCAATCAGCCCCAGCATTTT. Its protein product is CASSLPSSGFNQPQHF.

The gene calls are TRBV11-2 and TRBJ1-1; D is undetermined. The V end lost 5 bases, the J end lost 11 bases, and 15 bases lay between the germline ends. The germline CDR1 and CDR2 sequences are SGHAT and FQNNGV. The length of the CDR3 is 12 residues. The CDR3 DNA reads TGTGCCAGCAGCGGCTGGTCAGAAACGGCTTTCTTT. As protein: CASSGWSETAFF.

The V and J genes are TRBV7-8 and TRBJ2-4, with D perhaps assigned TRBD1 or TRBD2 (6 bases each). CDR3 size: 15 residues. With 4 bases removed from V and 7 bases from J, the gap between germline ends came to 17 bases. Germline assignment: CDR1 SGHVS and CDR2 FQNEAQ. As DNA, the CDR3 is TGTGCCAGCAGCTGGGATAAGGGGGGCCAGAACATTCAGTACTTC. Amino acid sequence: CASSWDKGGQNIQYF.

The gene calls are TRBV5-4 and TRBJ2-7, with 11 bases aligning to TRBD2. Germline V lookup: CDR1 SGHNT, CDR2 YYREEE (reference sequence). CDR3 size: 16 residues. V dropped 3 bases and J dropped 0; count of bases not matched to a gene: 5. Here the CDR3 reads CASSYIAGGSSYEQYF. CDR3 bases: TGTGCCAGCAGCTATATAGCGGGGGGGAGCTCCTACGAGCAGTACTTC.

The chain links TRBV4-3 to TRBJ2-1, with 8 bases identical to TRBD2. The length of the CDR3 is 13 residues. J gave up 15 bases and V 3 bases, and 10 bases lay outside the gene matches. CDR1 and CDR2 from the germline V gene are LGHNA and YSLEER. CDR3 sequence: CASSQVMREVTFF. Here the CDR3 DNA reads TGCGCCAGCAGCCAGGTTATGCGGGAGGTTACGTTCTTC.

This CDR3 is CASSQETMRRNEQFF. The DNA for the CDR3 is TGTGCCAGCAGCCAAGAAACTATGAGACGGAATGAGCAGTTCTTC. The genes are TRBV4-2 and TRBJ2-1; no clear D gene. The germline V gene has CDR1 LGHNA and CDR2 YNFKEQ. The CDR3 contains 15 residues. V lost 0 bases to trimming and J lost 7 bases, with 13 bases between them.

The J gene is TRBJ1-3, the V gene TRBV19, with D unresolved. Trimming stripped 5 bases from V and 3 bases from J, with 11 bases between. The CDR3 is 14 amino acids. Germline CDR1 reads LNHDA; CDR2 reads SQIVND (reference sequence). CDR3 residues: CASSPPLDGNTIYF. The CDR3 nucleotides read TGTGCCAGTAGTCCCCCACTCGATGGAAACACCATATATTTT.

The chain couples TRBV11-3 to TRBJ2-1; tentative D call: TRBD2 (5 bases). Germline CDR1 and CDR2: SGHNT and YENEEA. The CDR3 loop spans 13 amino acids. The germline V and J ends were trimmed by 5 bases and 5 bases, with 10 bases remaining between them. The CDR3 DNA is TGTGCCAGCAGCAGCCGGGATAACAATGAGCAGTTCTTC. It encodes CASSSRDNNEQFF.

The table lists this clone with a few counts. This chain connects TRBV7-2 to TRBJ2-7; D might be TRBD2 (6 bases). The CDR3 loop spans 14 amino acids. Trimming stripped 6 bases from V and 2 bases from J, with 14 bases between. Germline V lookup: CDR1 SGHTA, CDR2 FQGNSA. CDR3 region: CASSFGSPAYEQYF. The CDR3 nucleotides read TGTGCCAGCAGTTTCGGGAGCCCAGCCTACGAGCAGTACTTC.

The rearrangement uses TRBV11-1 and TRBJ2-5; D call uncertain. Germline V CDR1 and CDR2: SGHAT, FQDESV (reference sequence). The V gene lost 8 bases and the J gene lost 4 bases, with 5 bases spanning the gap. The CDR3 runs 10 residues. The CDR3 here is CASPVETQYF. The CDR3 DNA reads TGTGCCAGCCCAGTAGAGACCCAGTACTTC.

The V gene is TRBV6-6, the J gene TRBJ1-3; no clear D. Germline V CDR1 and CDR2: MNHNY, SVGAGI (reference sequence). V lost 6 bases to trimming and J lost 0 bases, with 6 bases between them. This CDR3 comprises 13 residues. The CDR3 here is CASSWSSGNTIYF. Here the CDR3 DNA reads TGTGCCAGCAGCTGGAGCTCTGGAAACACCATATATTTT.